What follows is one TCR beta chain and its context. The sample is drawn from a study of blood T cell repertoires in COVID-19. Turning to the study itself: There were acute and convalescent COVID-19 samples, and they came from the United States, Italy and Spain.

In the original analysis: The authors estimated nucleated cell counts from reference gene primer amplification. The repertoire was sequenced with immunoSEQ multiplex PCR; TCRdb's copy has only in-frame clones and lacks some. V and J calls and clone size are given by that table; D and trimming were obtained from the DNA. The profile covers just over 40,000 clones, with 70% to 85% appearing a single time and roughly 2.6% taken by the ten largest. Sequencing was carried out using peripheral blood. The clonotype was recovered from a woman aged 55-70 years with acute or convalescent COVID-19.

CDR3 residues: CASSTDRVQPQHF. The CDR3 bases are TGTGCCAGCAGTACCGACAGGGTTCAGCCCCAGCATTTT. The chain recombines TRBV12-3 or TRBV12-4 with TRBJ1-5; TRBD1 agrees at 7 bases. V dropped 5 bases and J dropped 6; count of bases not matched to a gene: 4. The CDR3 length is 13 residues.